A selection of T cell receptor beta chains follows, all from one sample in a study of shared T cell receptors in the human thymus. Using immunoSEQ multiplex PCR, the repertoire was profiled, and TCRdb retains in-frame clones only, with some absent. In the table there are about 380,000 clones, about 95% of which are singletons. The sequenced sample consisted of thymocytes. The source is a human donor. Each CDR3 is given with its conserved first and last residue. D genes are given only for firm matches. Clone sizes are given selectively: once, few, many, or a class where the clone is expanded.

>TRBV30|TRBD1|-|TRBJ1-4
CAWSHRGTGEKLFF
TGTGCCTGGTCTCACAGGGGAACGGGTGAAAAACTGTTTTTT
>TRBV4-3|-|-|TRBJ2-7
CASSLGHRGYEQYF
TGCGCCAGCAGCTTGGGGCACCGCGGCTACGAGCAGTACTTC
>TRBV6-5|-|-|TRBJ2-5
CASSYARPTRSETQYF
TGTGCCAGCAGTTACGCCCGTCCGACTAGATCTGAGACCCAGTACTTC
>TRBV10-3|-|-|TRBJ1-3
CAISASRMVPRLQYPSAIYF
TGTGCCATCAGTGCCAGCCGTATGGTCCCACGATTGCAATACCCAAGCGCCATATATTTT
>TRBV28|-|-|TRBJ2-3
CASSPEDSTDTQYF
TGTGCCAGCAGTCCCGAGGACAGCACAGATACGCAGTATTTT
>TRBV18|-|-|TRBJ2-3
CASSPPDEGRRADTQYF
TGTGCCAGCTCACCACCCGATGAGGGAAGGCGGGCAGATACGCAGTATTTT
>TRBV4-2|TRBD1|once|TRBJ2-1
CASSQEGTGRANEQFF
TGTGCCAGCAGCCAAGAGGGGACAGGCCGCGCCAATGAGCAGTTCTTC
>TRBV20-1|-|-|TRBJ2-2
CSATNTGELFF
TGCAGTGCTACCAACACCGGGGAGCTGTTTTTT
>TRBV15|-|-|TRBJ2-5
CATSSLRTAQETQYF
TGTGCCACCAGCAGCCTTCGGACGGCTCAAGAGACCCAGTACTTC
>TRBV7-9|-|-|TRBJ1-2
CASSLYVSTGPEGYTF
TGTGCCAGCAGCTTATATGTATCGACAGGTCCGGAAGGCTACACCTTC
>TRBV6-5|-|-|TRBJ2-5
CASSQPQGRGTQYF
TGTGCCAGCAGTCAACCTCAGGGAAGAGGGACCCAGTACTTC
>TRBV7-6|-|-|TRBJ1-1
CASSPPRPGMNTEAFF
TGTGCCAGCAGCCCCCCTAGGCCAGGGATGAACACTGAAGCTTTCTTT
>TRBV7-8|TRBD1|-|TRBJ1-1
CASSQRNGQGSTEAFF
TGTGCCAGCAGCCAACGTAACGGACAGGGCTCCACTGAAGCTTTCTTT
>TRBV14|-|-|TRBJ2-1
CASSGPQRPVNNEQFF
TGTGCCAGCAGCGGCCCACAGCGGCCGGTCAACAATGAGCAGTTCTTC
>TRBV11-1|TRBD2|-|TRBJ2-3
CASSLGASGTNDTQYF
TGTGCCAGCAGCTTAGGAGCTAGCGGGACTAACGATACGCAGTATTTT
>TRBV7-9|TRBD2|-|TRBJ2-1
CASSLRRESSYNEQFF
TGTGCCAGCAGCTTAAGGCGGGAGAGCTCCTACAATGAGCAGTTCTTC
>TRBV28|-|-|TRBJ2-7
CASRYTAEQYF
TGTGCCAGCCGTTATACTGCCGAGCAGTACTTC
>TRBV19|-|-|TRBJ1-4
CASRGWRREKLFF
TGTGCCAGTAGAGGGTGGCGTCGGGAAAAACTGTTTTTT
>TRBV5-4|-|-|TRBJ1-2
CASSDSLYGYTF
TGTGCCAGCAGTGATTCCTTGTATGGCTACACCTTC
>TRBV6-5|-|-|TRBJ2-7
CASSSNGIQYF
TGTGCCAGCAGTTCTAACGGAATACAGTACTTC
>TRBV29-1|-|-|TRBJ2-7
CSVEKGRYEQYF
TGCAGCGTTGAAAAGGGAAGGTACGAGCAGTACTTC
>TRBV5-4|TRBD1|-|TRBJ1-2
CASSWRGTGYGYTF
TGTGCCAGCAGCTGGCGGGGGACAGGGTATGGCTACACCTTC
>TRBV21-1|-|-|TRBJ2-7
CASSTRGTSTTYEQYF
TGTGCCAGCAGCACCCGCGGAACTTCCACCACCTACGAGCAGTACTTC
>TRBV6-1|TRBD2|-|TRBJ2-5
CATPDAGDQETQYF
TGTGCCACCCCCGATGCGGGGGACCAAGAGACCCAGTACTTC
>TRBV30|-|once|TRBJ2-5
CAWIQRETQYF
TGTGCCTGGATCCAGCGAGAGACCCAGTACTTC
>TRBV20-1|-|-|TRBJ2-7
CSASPTYEQYF
TGCAGTGCTAGTCCCACCTACGAGCAGTACTTC
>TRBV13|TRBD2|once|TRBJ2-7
CASSPGLAGDEDKAYEQYF
TGTGCCAGCAGCCCCGGACTAGCGGGAGACGAGGACAAGGCCTACGAGCAGTACTTC
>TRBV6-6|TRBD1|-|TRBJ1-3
CASSTRDRGHTIYF
TGTGCCAGCAGTACCCGGGACAGGGGACACACCATATATTTT
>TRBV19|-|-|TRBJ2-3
CASSIGGGRTDTQYF
TGTGCCAGTAGTATAGGTGGGGGGCGCACAGATACGCAGTATTTT
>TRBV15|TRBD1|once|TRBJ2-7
CATSFRDRDYEQYF
TGTGCCACCAGCTTCCGGGACAGGGACTACGAGCAGTACTTC
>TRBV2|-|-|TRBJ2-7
CASSEGNRHTVSYEQYF
TGTGCCAGCAGTGAAGGCAACAGGCATACTGTCTCCTACGAGCAGTACTTC
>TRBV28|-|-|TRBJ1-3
CAIITDSGNTIYF
TGTGCCATCATAACCGACTCTGGAAACACCATATATTTT
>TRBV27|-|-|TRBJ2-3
CASSYAPSTDTQYF
TGTGCCAGCAGTTATGCCCCTAGCACAGATACGCAGTATTTT
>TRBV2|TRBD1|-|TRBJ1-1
CASSERGDRGGTEAFF
TGTGCCAGCAGTGAAAGGGGGGACAGGGGCGGCACTGAAGCTTTCTTT
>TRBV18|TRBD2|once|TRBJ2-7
CASSRGETSGSYEQYF
TGTGCCAGCTCACGGGGGGAGACTAGCGGAAGTTACGAGCAGTACTTC
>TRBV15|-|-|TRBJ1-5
CATSRDSRRDSNQPQHF
TGTGCCACCAGCAGAGACAGCCGTAGGGATAGCAATCAGCCCCAGCATTTT